A single sample gave rise to the 17 T cell receptor beta chains below, sequenced in a study of control samples from healthy donors and cancer patients. The table came from immunoSEQ multiplex PCR; TCRdb's copy has only in-frame clones and leaves some out. The table lists some 150,000 clones, about 90% of them singletons. The material sequenced was blood. Source of these receptors: a man younger than 35 in good health.

The V call is TRBV7-3, the J call TRBJ2-3, with 13 positions matching TRBD2. The CDR3 is 18 residues long. Germline CDR1 reads SGHTA; CDR2 reads FQGTGA. V lost 5 bases and J lost 0; bases outside the gene matches: 8. Here the CDR3 reads CASSAGLAGLSSTDTQYF. The CDR3 coding sequence is TGTGCCAGCAGCGCGGGACTAGCGGGGCTCTCTAGCACAGATACGCAGTATTTT.

The chain has TRBV5-1 and TRBJ1-2, with D maybe TRBD1 (5 bases). Per germline, CDR1 SGHRS and CDR2 YFSETQ. CDR3 size: 15 residues. The V gene lost 2 bases and the J gene lost 3 bases, with 14 bases spanning the gap. The DNA for the CDR3 is TGCGCCAGCAGCTTAGACGAGACAGCCTACTATGGCTACACCTTC. As protein: CASSLDETAYYGYTF.

In this sample, this clone turned up once. V is TRBV2 and J is TRBJ2-7; 7 nucleotides line up with TRBD1. The ends lost 4 bases at V and 4 bases at J; junction bases unmatched: 4. The CDR3 is 13 residues long. Germline-derived CDR1 and CDR2 are SNHLY and FYNNEI. CDR3 residues: CASSGDRGYEQYF. DNA of the CDR3: TGTGCCAGCAGTGGGGACAGAGGGTACGAGCAGTACTTC.

The chain carries TRBV3-1 (or the pseudogene TRBV3-2) and TRBJ1-5, with a tentative D call TRBD1 (5 bases). Trimming shortened V by 3 bases and J by 4 bases, and 13 bases separated the two germline ends. Germline values: CDR1 LGHDT, CDR2 YNNKEL (reference sequence). The CDR3 consists of 15 residues. The CDR3 spells CASSHSQGWNQPQHF. The CDR3 DNA sequence: TGTGCCAGCAGCCATTCGCAGGGATGGAATCAGCCCCAGCATTTT.

This sequence joins TRBV6-2 or TRBV6-3 and TRBJ1-5; tentatively, D is TRBD1 (6 bases). The V end was cut by 5 bases, the J end by 0 bases, with 11 bases between. The CDR3 totals 15 residues. Germline CDR1 reads MNHEY; CDR2 reads SVGEGT. CDR3 in amino acids: CASSPGQTSNQPQHF. CDR3 DNA sequence: TGTGCCAGCAGTCCAGGACAGACTAGCAATCAGCCCCAGCATTTT.

The genes are TRBV19 and TRBJ1-6, with 8 positions matching TRBD1. Germline values: CDR1 LNHDA, CDR2 SQIVND (reference sequence). Trimming took 7 bases from V and 6 from J; bases not matched to a gene: 5. The CDR3 is made up of 14 amino acids. This CDR3 is CASTTTGANSPLHF. The CDR3 DNA reads TGTGCCAGTACTACGACAGGGGCTAATTCACCCCTCCACTTT.

To note about this clone: This sample includes further DNA sequences coding for the same CDR3. The rearrangement joins TRBV9 to TRBJ2-3; D remains unclear. The V gene lost 0 bases and the J gene lost 0 bases, with 5 bases spanning the gap. The CDR3 extends over 14 amino acids. Germline values: CDR1 SGDLS, CDR2 YYNGEE. DNA for the CDR3: TGTGCCAGCAGCGTAGTGGCAAGCACAGATACGCAGTATTTT. This encodes CASSVVASTDTQYF.

A remark on this clone: The same CDR3 can be traced to other DNA sequences in this sample. The rearrangement joins TRBV4-3 to TRBJ1-5; possible D gene TRBD1, 5 bases. V was shortened by 0 bases and J by 4 bases, with 10 bases between the two germline ends. The CDR3 consists of 15 residues. CDR1 and CDR2 from the germline V gene are LGHNA and YSLEER. The CDR3 DNA sequence: TGCGCCAGCAGCCAAGAGACGGGGGGGAATCAGCCCCAGCATTTT. Protein sequence: CASSQETGGNQPQHF.

V and J are TRBV29-1 and TRBJ1-4, with 11 bases that match TRBD1. V was clipped by 5 bases and J by 7 bases; unmatched bases: 6. Germline CDR1 is SQVTM and CDR2 is ANQGSEA. CDR3 length: 14 amino acids. CDR3 sequence (DNA): TGCAGCGTTACCGGACAGGGGGCGAGTGAAAAACTGTTTTTT. Its protein is CSVTGQGASEKLFF.

This clone was seen once. The chain employs TRBV6-5 and TRBJ1-6; D might be TRBD1 (5 bases). This CDR3 region has 13 residues. From germline, CDR1 is MNHEY and CDR2 SVGAGI. The V end was cut by 7 bases, the J end by 8 bases, with 12 bases between. The CDR3 spells CASKRGDHSPLHF. The CDR3, as DNA: TGTGCCAGCAAAAGGGGTGACCATTCACCCCTCCACTTT.

The chain combines TRBV30 with TRBJ1-1; no clear D gene. Looked up from germline, CDR1 is GTSNPN and CDR2 is SVGIG (reference sequence). Between the trimmed V and J ends, which lost 1 base and 0 bases, there was a span of 6 bases. The CDR3 contains 13 residues. CDR3 amino acids: CAWSAQLNTEAFF. The CDR3 bases are TGTGCCTGGAGTGCACAGTTGAACACTGAAGCTTTCTTT.

This chain's CDR3 is CASSLDFGGGTEAFF. The DNA of the CDR3 is TGTGCCAGCAGCTTAGATTTTGGCGGGGGCACTGAAGCTTTCTTT. The chain employs TRBV7-9 and TRBJ1-1, with D possibly matching TRBD1 (5 bases). This CDR3 contains 15 residues. V lost 1 base and J lost 4, with 13 bases in between. Germline V gives CDR1 SEHNR, CDR2 FQNEAQ (reference sequence).

The chain links TRBV18 to TRBJ1-1, with 8 bases aligning to TRBD1. The V gene end was trimmed by 0 bases and the J gene end by 0 bases; junction bases not matched to a gene: 3. The CDR3 consists of 16 residues. CDR1 is KGHSH and CDR2 is LQKENI in the germline V gene. CDR3 in amino acids: CASSPPVQGVNTEAFF. The CDR3 DNA sequence: TGTGCCAGCTCACCACCGGTACAGGGGGTGAACACTGAAGCTTTCTTT.

V is TRBV2 and J is TRBJ2-2; 8 nucleotides align to TRBD1. Looked up from germline, CDR1 is SNHLY and CDR2 is FYNNEI. This CDR3 is built from 15 residues. Trimming took 3 bases from V and 5 from J; bases not matched to a gene: 5. CDR3 region: CASSDGGQETGELFF. In DNA, the CDR3 is TGTGCCAGCAGTGATGGGGGACAGGAAACCGGGGAGCTGTTTTTT. Looking up the rest from reference TRBV2 and TRBJ2-2 gives the full variable domain: EPEVTQTPSHQVTQMGQEVILRCVPISNHLYFYWYRQILGQKVEFLVSFYNNEISEKSEIFDDQFSVERPDGSNFTLKIRSTKLEDSAMYFCASSDGGQETGELFFGEGSRLTVL.

J is TRBJ2-1 and V is TRBV5-4; 10 nucleotides line up with TRBD2. The ends lost 3 bases at V and 4 bases at J; junction bases unmatched: 10. The germline gives CDR1 SGHNT, CDR2 YYREEE (reference sequence). The CDR3 runs to 17 residues. The CDR3 reads CASSSEPPGLAYNEQFF. CDR3 DNA sequence: TGTGCCAGCAGCTCTGAGCCACCGGGACTAGCGTACAATGAGCAGTTCTTC.

The CDR3 DNA reads TGTGCCAGCTCACCTGGACCCAGCAATCAGCCCCAGCATTTT. Translation: CASSPGPSNQPQHF. The V call is TRBV18, the J call TRBJ1-5; no definite D call. The germline V and J ends were trimmed by 3 bases and 1 base, with 7 bases remaining between them. The CDR3 covers 14 residues. CDR1 is KGHSH, CDR2 LQKENI, per germline.

The rearrangement uses TRBV9 and TRBJ2-3; maybe TRBD1 (6 bases). This CDR3 comprises 14 residues. Germline V gene lookup returns CDR1 SGDLS and CDR2 YYNGEE. Trimming took off 4 bases at V and 6 bases at J, with 15 bases between the two ends. The CDR3 nucleotides read TGTGCCAGCAGCTCCATGGGGGCCAGGGATACGCAGTATTTT. This codes for CASSSMGARDTQYF.